This is a list of T cell receptor beta chains from one sample in a study of shared clonotypes between healthy human individuals. TCRdb's table, derived via immunoSEQ multiplex PCR, lists solely in-frame clones and lacks some. Among 1.5 million to 1.9 million clones listed, nearly 99% were seen once. The source material was naive CD4+ T cells sorted from blood. The receptor set was obtained from a man aged 25-40 years in good health. Both conserved end residues are part of each CDR3. A D gene is named only where the DNA matches it firmly. A row's size may be missing; if present it is once, few, many or a size class.

d_call clone_size j_call v_call cdr3_nt cdr3_aa
TRBD1 . TRBJ1-1 TRBV6-5 TGTGCCAGCAGTTACGGGGACAGGGTTCGGGCAGCCGAAGCTTTCTTT CASSYGDRVRAAEAFF
TRBD2 . TRBJ2-7 TRBV7-9 TGTGCCAGCAGCCTAAAATCGGGACTAGCGGGGCTCGGGGAGCAGTACTTC CASSLKSGLAGLGEQYF
TRBD2 . TRBJ2-1 TRBV28 TGTGCCAGCAGTGGACTAGCGGGAGCGTACAATGAGCAGTTCTTC CASSGLAGAYNEQFF
TRBD2 . TRBJ2-2 TRBV30 TGTGCCTGGAGTGCAGCTCCGACTAGCGGGTTGGTAGGGGAGCTGTTTTTT CAWSAAPTSGLVGELFF
. once TRBJ2-7 TRBV2 TGTGCCAGCAGTGGAGTTGGGCCATTCTACGAGCAGTACTTC CASSGVGPFYEQYF
. . TRBJ1-2 TRBV5-1 TGCGCCAGCAGCTTGGAGGGTGGAAGTAGGGGCTACACCTTC CASSLEGGSRGYTF
TRBD2 . TRBJ2-1 TRBV28 TGTGCCAGCAGTTTACCTAGCGGGGGGACTCAGCAGTTCTTC CASSLPSGGTQQFF
. . TRBJ1-2 TRBV5-4 TGTGCCAGCAGTTTAGACGGGCTCCGCTTCTACACCTTC CASSLDGLRFYTF
. . TRBJ1-1 TRBV27 TGTGCCAGCGTGGCGGGACCGATTAACACTGAAGCTTTCTTT CASVAGPINTEAFF
. . TRBJ1-1 TRBV7-2 TGTGCCAGCAGCTTAGTGGGAGACCGAAACACTGAAGCTTTCTTT CASSLVGDRNTEAFF
TRBD2 . TRBJ2-3 TRBV5-1 TGCGCCAGCAGCTTGGGCCGACTAGCGGGAGTCTGGGCCGATACGCAGTATTTT CASSLGRLAGVWADTQYF
TRBD1 . TRBJ2-7 TRBV28 TGTGCCAGCAGCCCGGACAGGGTTTCCTACGAGCAGTACTTC CASSPDRVSYEQYF
. . TRBJ1-2 TRBV5-1 TGCGCCAGCAGCTATCTGGACGGAGCCTATGGCTACACCTTC CASSYLDGAYGYTF
. . TRBJ2-3 TRBV19 TGTGCCAGTAGTATGGGCTTGGGGGATACGCAGTATTTT CASSMGLGDTQYF
TRBD2 . TRBJ2-5 TRBV11-2 TGTGCCAGCAGCGTGGGGACTAGCGGGACAGGGACCCAGTACTTC CASSVGTSGTGTQYF
. . TRBJ2-7 TRBV5-1 TGCGCCAGCAGCTTGAGTGGAGACACGGGCGAGCAGTACTTC CASSLSGDTGEQYF
. . TRBJ2-7 TRBV28 TGTGCCAGCAGCCTAGGGCCTATTACAGGGTTCTACGAGCAGTACTTC CASSLGPITGFYEQYF
. . TRBJ1-2 TRBV9 TGTGCCAGCAGCCCTTGGCAGGGTAGTGGCTACACCTTC CASSPWQGSGYTF
. . TRBJ2-5 TRBV5-1 TGCGCCAGCAGCTTGTTGTGGGAAGAGACCCAGTACTTC CASSLLWEETQYF
TRBD2 . TRBJ2-2 TRBV6-6 TGTGCCAGCAGTCTATCTAGCGGGAGTTACGGGGAGCTGTTTTTT CASSLSSGSYGELFF
. . TRBJ2-7 TRBV5-1 TGCGCCAGCAGCTTGGTTGCTAGCGTGGGCTACGAGCAGTACTTC CASSLVASVGYEQYF
. . TRBJ2-2 TRBV7-2 TGTGCCAGCAGCTTAGTGCGAGCTCAGAACACCGGGGAGCTGTTTTTT CASSLVRAQNTGELFF
. once TRBJ1-4 TRBV28 TGTGCCAGCAGCAGGCACGCAACTAATGAAAAACTGTTTTTT CASSRHATNEKLFF
. . TRBJ2-6 TRBV18 TGTGCCAGCTCACCACCGGCGGGTTGGAGCTCTGGGGCCAACGTCCTGACTTTC CASSPPAGWSSGANVLTF
. . TRBJ2-7 TRBV19 TGTGCCAGTAGTATGCAGGGAAGTCCCTACGAGCAGTACTTC CASSMQGSPYEQYF
. . TRBJ2-5 TRBV6-1 TGTGCCAGCAGTGAAATTCTGGGCGGGGCTCAAGAGACCCAGTACTTC CASSEILGGAQETQYF
. . TRBJ2-5 TRBV5-1 TGCGCCAGCAGCGCGGGGGCGCAAGAGACCCAGTACTTC CASSAGAQETQYF
. . TRBJ1-5 TRBV19 TGTGCATCCGGGGGCAGGAACCTTCACCCAGATCAGCCCCAGCATTTT CASGGRNLHPDQPQHF
. . TRBJ2-3 TRBV29-1 TGCAGCGTTGAACCAGCGCCCCTGGGCACAGATACGCAGTATTTT CSVEPAPLGTDTQYF
. . TRBJ2-7 TRBV9 TGTGCCAGCAGCGTAAGGGGGGCGGGCTCCGAGCAGTACTTC CASSVRGAGSEQYF
TRBD1 once TRBJ1-1 TRBV28 TGTGCCAGCAGTTTAGGACAGGGGGCCTTGTTATTAACTGAAGCTTTCTTT CASSLGQGALLLTEAFF
. . TRBJ2-3 TRBV15 TGTGCCACCAGCAGAGCTGTCGGACCGAGCACAGATACGCAGTATTTT CATSRAVGPSTDTQYF
. . TRBJ2-1 TRBV29-1 TGCAGCGTTGGGGGGATAAACAATGAGCAGTTCTTC CSVGGINNEQFF
. . TRBJ2-7 TRBV5-4 TGTGCCAGCAGCTTATCGGGGGCGGCTTACGAGCAGTACTTC CASSLSGAAYEQYF
. . TRBJ2-3 TRBV4-2 TGTGCCAGCAGCTTCCGGGACTTCGGGGGTACGCAGTATTTT CASSFRDFGGTQYF
. . TRBJ2-1 TRBV10-3 TGTGCCATCAATGCTGGCAGGGAGGATGAGCAGTTCTTC CAINAGREDEQFF
. . TRBJ2-7 TRBV9 TGTGCCAGCAGCCGCGGGGCGGGCTCCTACGAGCAGTACTTC CASSRGAGSYEQYF
. . TRBJ2-1 TRBV5-4 TGTGCCAGCAGCTTTGGCGGGCTAAGCTCCTACAATGAGCAGTTCTTC CASSFGGLSSYNEQFF
TRBD1 . TRBJ2-7 TRBV14 TGTGCCAGCAGCCAGGGTGGGAGGACAGGGCCCTACTTC CASSQGGRTGPYF
. . TRBJ2-1 TRBV11-2 TGTGCCAGCAGCTTTATGGGGGGTGAGCAGTTCTTC CASSFMGGEQFF
TRBD1 few TRBJ2-4 TRBV7-2 TGTGCCAGCAGCTCAGGACAGGGTTTGGGCATTCAGTACTTC CASSSGQGLGIQYF
. . TRBJ1-5 TRBV7-6 TGTGCCAGCAGCCCCGACATGTACCAGCCCCAGCATTTT CASSPDMYQPQHF
. . TRBJ2-7 TRBV19 TGTGCCAGTAGTATTGCAGCGGAGAGCTCCTACGAGCAGTACTTC CASSIAAESSYEQYF
. . TRBJ2-1 TRBV4-2 TGTGCCAGCAGCCAAGTCGGAGCGGGTGAGCAGTTCTTC CASSQVGAGEQFF
. . TRBJ2-5 TRBV5-4 TGTGCCAGCAGTCCACGAGGGGGGGACCTCCAAGAGACCCAGTACTTC CASSPRGGDLQETQYF
. . TRBJ2-7 TRBV27 TGTGCCAGCAGTTTACCAAACTCCTACGAGCAGTACTTC CASSLPNSYEQYF
. . TRBJ1-1 TRBV5-1 TGCGCCAGCAGCCTAAGTGGGGGTAGGAACACTGAAGCTTTCTTT CASSLSGGRNTEAFF
. . TRBJ2-5 TRBV5-1 TGCGCCAGCAGCTTGGGTCCGGCGGCAGGGGAGACCCAGTACTTC CASSLGPAAGETQYF
. . TRBJ2-1 TRBV7-5 TGTGTCAGAAGCCAAACCCCGGGACTAGCGGGAGCCGGAGCCTACAATGAGCAGTTCTTC CVRSQTPGLAGAGAYNEQFF
TRBD1 . TRBJ2-7 TRBV5-1 TGCGCCAGCAGCTTGACGGGACAGGGCTCCTACGAGCAGTACTTC CASSLTGQGSYEQYF
. . TRBJ2-3 TRBV10-3 TGTGCCATCAGTGAGACCACTAGCACAGATACGCAGTATTTT CAISETTSTDTQYF